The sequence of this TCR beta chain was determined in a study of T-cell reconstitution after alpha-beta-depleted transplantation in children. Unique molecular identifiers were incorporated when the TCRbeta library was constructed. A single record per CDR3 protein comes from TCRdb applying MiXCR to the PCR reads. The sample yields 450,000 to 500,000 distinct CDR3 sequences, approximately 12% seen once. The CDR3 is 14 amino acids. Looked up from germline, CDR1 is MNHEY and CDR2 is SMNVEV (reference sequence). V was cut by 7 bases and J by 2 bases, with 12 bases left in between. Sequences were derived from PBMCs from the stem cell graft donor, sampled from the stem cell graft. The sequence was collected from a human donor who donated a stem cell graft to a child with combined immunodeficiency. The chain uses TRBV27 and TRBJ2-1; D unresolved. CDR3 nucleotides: TGTGCCAGCAAGAAATTGATTACCTACAATGAGCAGTTCTTC. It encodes CASKKLITYNEQFF.